The 22 T cell receptor beta chains listed next were all sequenced from one sample in a study of T cell responses to AZD1222 COVID-19 vaccine. Repertoires were generated with immunoSEQ multiplex PCR, while TCRdb's copy carries only in-frame clones and drops some. The table records under 35,000 clones, around nine tenths of them present only once. This material consisted of peripheral blood, taken on day 0 of AZD1222 vaccination. These receptor sequences come from an adult in good health.

The J gene is TRBJ2-2, the V gene TRBV30; D remains unclear. The CDR3 consists of 13 residues. CDR1 and CDR2 from the germline V gene are GTSNPN and SVGIG (reference sequence). Trimming removed 2 bases at V and 3 bases at J, with 7 bases between. CDR3 loop: CAWSRVDTGELFF. The DNA for the CDR3 is TGTGCCTGGAGTCGGGTAGACACCGGGGAGCTGTTTTTT.

J is TRBJ2-1 and V is TRBV27; 10 bases map to TRBD1. The CDR3 spans 16 residues. CDR1 is MNHEY, CDR2 SMNVEV, per germline (reference sequence). The V gene end was trimmed by 2 bases and the J gene end by 7 bases; junction bases not matched to a gene: 8. CDR3 coding DNA: TGTGCCAGCAGTTTACTTTACGGGACAGGGGTTAATGAGCAGTTCTTC. As protein: CASSLLYGTGVNEQFF.

The rearrangement uses TRBV10-3 and TRBJ1-2; D gene unclear. CDR1 and CDR2 (germline): ENHRY, SYGVKD. The CDR3 contains 14 residues. Trimming took off 3 bases at V and 8 bases at J, with 16 bases between the two ends. Written as DNA, the CDR3 is TGTGCCATCAGTGATGAGACGGGTCTTCGCGGCTACACCTTC. Translation gives CAISDETGLRGYTF.

The chain couples TRBV28 to TRBJ1-2; D is unresolved. Per the germline V gene, CDR1 is MDHEN and CDR2 is SYDVKM. CDR3 length: 12 amino acids. V gave up 2 bases and J gave up 1 base, with 2 bases separating them. The CDR3 spells CASSLNNYGYTF. The CDR3 bases are TGTGCCAGCAGTTTAAATAACTATGGCTACACCTTC.

The rearrangement uses TRBV25-1 and TRBJ2-5; D not certain. CDR1 and CDR2 from the germline V gene are MGHDK and SYGVNS. The V end was cut by 2 bases, the J end by 2 bases, with 12 bases between. The CDR3 covers 15 residues. The CDR3 DNA reads TGTGCCAGCAGTGAACCGCCCGGGCAGCAAGAGACCCAGTACTTC. It encodes CASSEPPGQQETQYF.

The V gene is TRBV19, the J gene TRBJ2-2, with a tentative D call TRBD1 (5 bases). Germline V lookup: CDR1 LNHDA, CDR2 SQIVND (reference sequence). There are 16 residues in the CDR3. V was pared by 3 bases and J by 0 bases, with 11 bases between. The CDR3 here is CASSITGHSNTGELFF. The CDR3, as DNA: TGTGCCAGTAGTATTACCGGACATTCGAACACCGGGGAGCTGTTTTTT.

CDR3 amino acids: CATSRAGSGNTIYF. In nucleotides, the CDR3 is TGTGCCACCAGCAGGGCCGGGAGCGGAAACACCATATATTTT. The chain links TRBV15 to TRBJ1-3; D gene uncertain. This CDR3 region has 14 residues. The germline V and J ends were trimmed by 3 bases and 4 bases, with 10 bases remaining between them. Germline V gives CDR1 LNHNV, CDR2 YYDKDF (reference sequence).

The chain uses TRBV6-5 and TRBJ2-7; TRBD1 agrees at 7 bases. Germline V gene sequence: CDR1 MNHEY, CDR2 SVGAGI. V gave up 7 bases and J gave up 4 bases; unmatched junction bases: 7. This CDR3 has 13 amino acids. CDR3 amino acids: CASKRDSSYEQYF. The CDR3 DNA follows: TGTGCCAGCAAAAGGGACAGTTCATACGAGCAGTACTTC.

This clone was counted only a few times. CDR3 protein: CATGRRSYNSPLHF. The CDR3 DNA sequence: TGTGCCACGGGCAGACGTTCCTATAATTCACCCCTCCACTTT. This chain connects TRBV28 to TRBJ1-6, with D hard to call. Germline CDR1 is MDHEN and CDR2 is SYDVKM. The CDR3 covers 14 residues. V lost 10 bases, J lost 1 base, and 11 bases lay in between.

This sequence joins TRBV3-1 (or the pseudogene TRBV3-2) and TRBJ1-2; 7 nucleotides agree with TRBD1. The trim removed 4 bases at V and 7 bases at J, leaving 12 bases unmatched. This CDR3 spans 15 amino acids. Per the germline V gene, CDR1 is LGHDT and CDR2 is YNNKEL (reference sequence). CDR3 DNA: TGTGCCAGCAGCCCAGGGGGGAACCTCAGGGGTGGCTACACCTTC. Residues: CASSPGGNLRGGYTF.

The chain joins TRBV7-6 to TRBJ2-1; maybe TRBD2 (6 bases). Trimming pared 6 bases from V and 0 bases from J, leaving 21 bases between. The germline V gene encodes CDR1 SGHVS and CDR2 FNYEAQ. The CDR3 extends over 18 amino acids. In DNA, the CDR3 is TGTGCCAGCAGACTACCGGGAGAGGGCCAGAGCTCCTACAATGAGCAGTTCTTC. This gives the protein CASRLPGEGQSSYNEQFF.

This clone was seen only a few times. The chain links TRBV4-2 to TRBJ1-2; D perhaps matches TRBD1 (6 bases). Trimming cost V 0 bases and J 8 bases, with 13 bases left between them. This CDR3 has 14 amino acids. CDR1 and CDR2 (germline): LGHNA, YNFKEQ. The CDR3 DNA sequence: TGTGCCAGCAGCCAAGAGGGGGGGCTTTGGGGCTACACCTTC. Amino acids: CASSQEGGLWGYTF.

This clone was picked up one time. V is TRBV6-1 and J is TRBJ1-3; no definite D call. Germline-derived CDR1 and CDR2 are MNHNS and SASEGT. The V end was cut by 3 bases, the J end by 1 base, with 10 bases between. The CDR3 spans 15 residues. The CDR3 region has the DNA TGTGCCAGCAGTGATAGACACTCGTCTGGAAACACCATATATTTT. This codes for CASSDRHSSGNTIYF.

The gene calls are TRBV10-2 and TRBJ2-3, with D maybe TRBD2 (7 bases). Germline values: CDR1 WSHSY, CDR2 SAAADI. CDR3 size: 15 residues. V lost 7 bases and J lost 4, with 18 bases in between. The CDR3 region has the DNA TGCGCCAGCAAGAGGGGGAGGGCCGGGGCAGATACGCAGTATTTT. Translation: CASKRGRAGADTQYF.

V usage is TRBV30 and J usage is TRBJ1-5; 7 bases are a match to TRBD1. The CDR3 is 15 residues long. V trimming: 3 bases; J trimming: 2 bases; junction bases outside the gene matches: 7. Germline CDR1 GTSNPN, CDR2 SVGIG (reference sequence). The CDR3 nucleotides are TGTGCCTGGAGCGTACAGGGGATAGGCAATCAGCCCCAGCATTTT. Its protein is CAWSVQGIGNQPQHF. The complete variable domain, with remaining parts taken from reference TRBV30 and TRBJ1-5, reads SQTIHQWPATLVQPVGSPLSLECTVEGTSNPNLYWYRQAAGRGLQLLFYSVGIGQISSEVPQNLSASRPQDRQFILSSKKLLLSDSGFYLCAWSVQGIGNQPQHFGDGTRLSIL.

The V gene is TRBV3-1 (or the pseudogene TRBV3-2), the J gene TRBJ1-1; no reliable D call. Germline CDR1 LGHDT, CDR2 YNNKEL (reference sequence). The CDR3 sequence is 13 residues long. Trimming cost V 1 base and J 3 bases, with 6 bases left between them. For the CDR3, the DNA is TGTGCCAGCAGCCAAGCGGTGTACACTGAAGCTTTCTTT. Its protein product is CASSQAVYTEAFF.

The rearrangement joins TRBV11-1 to TRBJ1-3; 8 bases fit TRBD1. V trimming: 4 bases; J trimming: 2 bases; junction bases outside the gene matches: 1. CDR3 length: 14 residues. Germline CDR1 reads SGHAT; CDR2 reads FQDESV (reference sequence). The CDR3 loop reads CASSSQGAGNTIYF. The CDR3 DNA is TGTGCCAGCAGCTCACAGGGGGCTGGAAACACCATATATTTT.

The rearrangement joins TRBV5-1 to TRBJ2-7; no reliable D call. The CDR3 loop spans 14 amino acids. V was cut by 3 bases and J by 5 bases, with 15 bases left in between. The germline V gene has CDR1 SGHRS and CDR2 YFSETQ. CDR3 DNA: TGCGCCAGCAGCTCCTCCACTTTGCCCAACGAGCAGTACTTC. The encoded protein is CASSSSTLPNEQYF.

This clone has only a few counts. The chain links TRBV4-1 to TRBJ2-1; 7 bases fit TRBD2. Germline V gives CDR1 MGHRA, CDR2 YSYEKL. The CDR3 totals 16 residues. The V segment lost 0 bases and the J segment 9 bases; nucleotides outside the gene matches: 11. The CDR3 DNA reads TGCGCCAGCAGCCAAGATAACCAGCGGGGAAGGGTTGAGCAGTTCTTC. Residues: CASSQDNQRGRVEQFF.

The chain links TRBV6-5 to TRBJ2-5, with 10 bases lining up with TRBD2. The CDR3 sequence is 16 residues long. V was clipped by 4 bases and J by 4 bases; unmatched bases: 9. The V gene's germline CDR1 is MNHEY and CDR2 SVGAGI. CDR3 amino acids: CASSWGSGGAGETQYF. Written as DNA, the CDR3 is TGTGCCAGCAGTTGGGGGAGCGGGGGGGCCGGAGAGACCCAGTACTTC.

This clone turned up a few times. The V and J genes are TRBV18 and TRBJ2-2; D gene unclear. V lost 0 bases to trimming and J lost 2 bases, with 1 base between them. The CDR3 has 13 residues. CDR1 and CDR2 (germline): KGHSH, LQKENI. CDR3 protein: CASSPPNTGELFF. The CDR3 nucleotides are TGTGCCAGCTCACCACCCAACACCGGGGAGCTGTTTTTT.

The chain is built from TRBV7-9 and TRBJ2-2, with a weak D call TRBD2 (6 bases). V dropped 5 bases and J dropped 6 bases, with 16 bases sitting between them. CDR1 is SEHNR, CDR2 FQNEAQ, per germline (reference sequence). CDR3 length: 15 amino acids. The CDR3 region has the DNA TGTGCCAGCAGCGCCCCGGGGGAGCGGGCCGGGGAGCTGTTTTTT. Protein sequence: CASSAPGERAGELFF.